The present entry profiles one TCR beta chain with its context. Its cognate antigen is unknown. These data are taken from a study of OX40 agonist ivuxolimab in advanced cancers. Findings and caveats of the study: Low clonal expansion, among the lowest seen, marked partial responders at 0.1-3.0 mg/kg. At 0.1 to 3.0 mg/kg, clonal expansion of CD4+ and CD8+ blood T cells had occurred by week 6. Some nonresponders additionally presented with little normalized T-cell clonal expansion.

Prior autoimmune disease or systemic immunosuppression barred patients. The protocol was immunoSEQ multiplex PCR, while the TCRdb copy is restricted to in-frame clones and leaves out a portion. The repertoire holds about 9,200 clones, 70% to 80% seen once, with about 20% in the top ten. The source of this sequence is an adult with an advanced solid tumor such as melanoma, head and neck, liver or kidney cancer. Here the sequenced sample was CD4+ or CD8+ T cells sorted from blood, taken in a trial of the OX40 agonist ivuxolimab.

The chain's CDR3 is CASRPTGQGTYEQYF. The DNA of the CDR3 is TGTGCCAGCAGACCCACGGGACAGGGTACCTACGAGCAGTACTTC. The genes are TRBV6-1 and TRBJ2-7; 9 bases agree with TRBD1. The CDR3 extends over 15 amino acids. Trimming at V came to 6 bases and at J to 2 bases, leaving 8 bases not matched to a gene. Germline CDR1 reads MNHNS; CDR2 reads SASEGT.